The sequence of this T cell receptor beta chain was determined in a study of blood T cell repertoires in COVID-19. Repertoires were generated with immunoSEQ multiplex PCR, while TCRdb's copy carries only in-frame clones and drops some. The sample lists about 150,000 clones, about four fifths occurring once. Trimming removed 5 bases from V and 4 bases from J, with 9 bases in between. This CDR3 contains 13 residues. Input material: peripheral blood. The source of this sequence is a woman aged 80 or over with acute or convalescent COVID-19. The genes are TRBV12-3 or TRBV12-4 and TRBJ2-1; perhaps TRBD1 as D (5 bases). CDR3 region: CASSPTGYNEQFF. In DNA form, the CDR3 reads TGTGCCAGCAGTCCCACAGGATACAATGAGCAGTTCTTC.